This T cell receptor beta chain came from a study of identical twins. Regarding the study as a whole: Fewer insertions were carried by abundant cord blood beta clonotypes, but none was seen in memory repertoires. When twins shared out-of-frame alpha sequences, those sequences had excess low generation probability. There was more out-of-frame TCR alpha sharing in monozygotic twins than models estimated.

As to this clonotype: No antigen is known for it.

CDR3 size: 13 residues. V was shortened by 5 bases and J by 10 bases, with 20 bases between the two germline ends. CDR1 and CDR2 from the germline V gene are DFQATT and SNEGSKA (reference sequence). Unique molecular identifiers were present on the cDNA, and a universal primer site came from template switching. TCRdb re-derived calls from the 5' RACE reads in MiXCR, one entry per CDR3 protein. This table has approximately 590,000 distinct CDR3 sequences, around 9.6% appearing once. The same data also contributed to another study, on yellow fever vaccine responses in identical twins.

The V and J genes are TRBV20-1 and TRBJ2-5, with TRBD1 as a possible D gene (6 bases). The clonotype comes from a woman aged 18-35 years in good health. Sequencing was done on a sample of PBMCs. The CDR3: CSARDTIAPSQYF. The CDR3 DNA follows: TGCAGTGCTCGGGACACTATAGCCCCGAGCCAGTACTTC.